This T cell receptor beta chain came from a study of blood T cells in healthy people across ages. Using a J-beta primer mix together with a sample-barcoded 5' primer, a second PCR was run for roughly 6 to 11 cycles. TCRdb re-analysed the 5' RACE reads in MiXCR, keeping a single row per CDR3 protein. The sample yields about 1,500,000 distinct CDR3 sequences, around 42% seen once. Germline V lookup: CDR1 SNHLY, CDR2 FYNNEI. V shed 6 bases and J 4 bases; nucleotides not matched to a gene: 10. The CDR3 loop spans 16 amino acids. The chain links TRBV2 to TRBJ1-5; 9 nucleotides line up with TRBD1. This clonotype originated in a woman aged 18-29 years in good health. The sample was blood. CDR3 amino acids: CASSPPGTGSNQPQHF. The CDR3 DNA follows: TGTGCCAGCAGCCCCCCCGGGACAGGGAGTAATCAGCCCCAGCATTTT.